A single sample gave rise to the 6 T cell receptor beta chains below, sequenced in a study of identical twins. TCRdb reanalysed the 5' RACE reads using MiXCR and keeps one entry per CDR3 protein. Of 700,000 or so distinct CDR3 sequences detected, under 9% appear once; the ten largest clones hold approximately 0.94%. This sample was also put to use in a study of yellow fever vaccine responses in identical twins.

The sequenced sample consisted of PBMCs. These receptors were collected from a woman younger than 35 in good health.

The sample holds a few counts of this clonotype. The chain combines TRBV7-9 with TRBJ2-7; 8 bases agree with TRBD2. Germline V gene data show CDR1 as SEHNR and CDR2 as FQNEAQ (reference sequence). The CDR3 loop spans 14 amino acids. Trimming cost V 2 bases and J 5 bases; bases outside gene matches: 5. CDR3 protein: CASSLTGGLNEQYF. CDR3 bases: TGTGCCAGCAGCTTAACGGGAGGGCTTAACGAGCAGTACTTC.

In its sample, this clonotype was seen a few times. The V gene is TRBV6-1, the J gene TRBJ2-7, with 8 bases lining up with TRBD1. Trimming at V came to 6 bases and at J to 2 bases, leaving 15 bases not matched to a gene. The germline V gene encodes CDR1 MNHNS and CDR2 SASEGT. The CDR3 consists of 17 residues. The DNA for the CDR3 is TGTGCCAGCAGCCCCATCATTGGGACAGGAACCACCTACGAGCAGTACTTC. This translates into CASSPIIGTGTTYEQYF.

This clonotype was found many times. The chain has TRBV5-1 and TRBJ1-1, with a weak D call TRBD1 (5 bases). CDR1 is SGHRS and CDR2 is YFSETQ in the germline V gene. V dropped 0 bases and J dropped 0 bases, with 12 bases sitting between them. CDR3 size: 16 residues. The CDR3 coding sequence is TGCGCCAGCAGCTTGGATCCGGGGACCATGAACACTGAAGCTTTCTTT. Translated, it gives CASSLDPGTMNTEAFF.

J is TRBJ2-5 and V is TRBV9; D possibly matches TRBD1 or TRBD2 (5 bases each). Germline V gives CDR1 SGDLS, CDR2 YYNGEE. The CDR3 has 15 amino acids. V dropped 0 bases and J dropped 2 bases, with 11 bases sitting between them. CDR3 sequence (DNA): TGTGCCAGCAGCGTAGATGAGGGACGGCAAGAGACCCAGTACTTC. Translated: CASSVDEGRQETQYF.

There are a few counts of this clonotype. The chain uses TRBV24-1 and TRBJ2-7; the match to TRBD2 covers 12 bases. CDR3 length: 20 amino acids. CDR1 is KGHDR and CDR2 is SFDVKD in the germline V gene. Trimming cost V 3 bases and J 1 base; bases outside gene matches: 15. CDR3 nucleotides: TGTGCCACCAGTGATCCCGCTAGCGGGAGGGCCGTATGTTTATCCTACGAGCAGTACTTC. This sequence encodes CATSDPASGRAVCLSYEQYF.

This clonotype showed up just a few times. CDR3 in DNA: TGTGCCACCAGTGACACGGCCCCGGACAGGGGAAACTACAATGAGCAGTTCTTC. Amino acids: CATSDTAPDRGNYNEQFF. The V and J genes are TRBV24-1 and TRBJ2-1; TRBD1 matches 9 bases. Losses at the gene ends were 4 bases for V and 3 bases for J; bases not matched to a gene: 12. The germline CDR1 and CDR2 sequences are KGHDR and SFDVKD. The length of the CDR3 is 18 residues.